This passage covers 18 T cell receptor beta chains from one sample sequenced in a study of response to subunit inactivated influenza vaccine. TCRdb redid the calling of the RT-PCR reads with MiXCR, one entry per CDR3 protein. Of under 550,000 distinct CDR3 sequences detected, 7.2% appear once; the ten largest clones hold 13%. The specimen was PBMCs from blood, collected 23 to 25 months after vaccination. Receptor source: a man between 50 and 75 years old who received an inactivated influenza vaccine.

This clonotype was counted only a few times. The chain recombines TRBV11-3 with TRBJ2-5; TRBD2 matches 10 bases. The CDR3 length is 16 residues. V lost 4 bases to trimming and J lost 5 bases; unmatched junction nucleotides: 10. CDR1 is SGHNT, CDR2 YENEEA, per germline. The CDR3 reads CASSSNSGGALETQYF. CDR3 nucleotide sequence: TGTGCCAGCAGCTCCAACAGCGGGGGGGCTTTGGAGACCCAGTACTTC.

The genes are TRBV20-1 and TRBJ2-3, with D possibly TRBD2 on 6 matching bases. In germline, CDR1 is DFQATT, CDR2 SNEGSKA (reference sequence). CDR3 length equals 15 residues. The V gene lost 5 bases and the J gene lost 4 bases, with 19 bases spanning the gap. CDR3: CSAPQFGGAPDTQYF. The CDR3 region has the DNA TGCAGTGCTCCCCAGTTCGGGGGAGCCCCAGATACGCAGTATTTT.

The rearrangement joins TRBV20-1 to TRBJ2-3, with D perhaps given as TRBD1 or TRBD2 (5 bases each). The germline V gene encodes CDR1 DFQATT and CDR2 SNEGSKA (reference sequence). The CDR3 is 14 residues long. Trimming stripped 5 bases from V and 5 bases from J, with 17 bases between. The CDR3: CSAYHGDQIDTQYF. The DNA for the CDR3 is TGCAGTGCTTACCATGGGGACCAGATAGATACGCAGTATTTT.

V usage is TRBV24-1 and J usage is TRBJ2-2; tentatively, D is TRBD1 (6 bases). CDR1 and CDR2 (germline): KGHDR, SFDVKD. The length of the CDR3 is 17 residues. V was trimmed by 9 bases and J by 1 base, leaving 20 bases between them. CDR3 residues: CATLFASLGGNTGELFF. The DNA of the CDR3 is TGTGCCACCCTTTTTGCATCCTTAGGGGGGAACACCGGGGAGCTGTTTTTT.

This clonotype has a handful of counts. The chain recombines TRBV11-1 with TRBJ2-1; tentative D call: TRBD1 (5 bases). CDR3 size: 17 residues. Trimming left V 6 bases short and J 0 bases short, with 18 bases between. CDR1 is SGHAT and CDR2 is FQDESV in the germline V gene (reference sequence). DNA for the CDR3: TGTGCCAGCAGAAAAGACGCTCGACAGTTCTCCTACAATGAGCAGTTCTTC. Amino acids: CASRKDARQFSYNEQFF.

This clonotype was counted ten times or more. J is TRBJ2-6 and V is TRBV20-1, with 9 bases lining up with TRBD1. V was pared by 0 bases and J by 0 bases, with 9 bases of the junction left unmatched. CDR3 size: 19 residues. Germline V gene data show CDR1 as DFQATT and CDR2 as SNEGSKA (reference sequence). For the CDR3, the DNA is TGCAGTGCTAGAGACGTAACCGGGACAGGGCGCTCTGGGGCCAACGTCCTGACTTTC. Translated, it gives CSARDVTGTGRSGANVLTF.

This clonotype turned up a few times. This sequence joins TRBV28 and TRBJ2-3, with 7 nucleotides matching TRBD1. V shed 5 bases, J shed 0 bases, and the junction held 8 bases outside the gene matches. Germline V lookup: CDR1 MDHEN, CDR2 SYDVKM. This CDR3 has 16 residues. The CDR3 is CASSPRTGYSTDTQYF. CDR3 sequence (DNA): TGTGCCAGCAGTCCCCGGACAGGATATAGCACAGATACGCAGTATTTT.

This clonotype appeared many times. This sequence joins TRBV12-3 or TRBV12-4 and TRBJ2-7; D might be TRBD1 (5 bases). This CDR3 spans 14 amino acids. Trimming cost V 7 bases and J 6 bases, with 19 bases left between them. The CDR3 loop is CASTQGAPTGEQYF. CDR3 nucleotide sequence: TGTGCCAGCACTCAAGGGGCCCCTACGGGCGAGCAGTACTTC.

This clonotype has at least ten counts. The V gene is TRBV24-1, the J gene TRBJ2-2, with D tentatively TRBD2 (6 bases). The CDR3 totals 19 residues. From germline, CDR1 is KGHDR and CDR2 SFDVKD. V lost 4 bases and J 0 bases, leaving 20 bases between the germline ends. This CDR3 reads CATSDADRAGASNTGELFF. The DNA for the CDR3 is TGTGCCACCAGTGACGCAGACAGAGCGGGTGCCTCGAACACCGGGGAGCTGTTTTTT.

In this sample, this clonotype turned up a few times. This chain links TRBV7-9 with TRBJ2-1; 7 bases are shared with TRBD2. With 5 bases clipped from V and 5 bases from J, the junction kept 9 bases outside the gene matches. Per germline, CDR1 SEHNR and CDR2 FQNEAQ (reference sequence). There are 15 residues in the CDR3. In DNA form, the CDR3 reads TGTGCCAGCAGCCCAGGACTAGTTGGAGACAATGAGCAGTTCTTC. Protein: CASSPGLVGDNEQFF. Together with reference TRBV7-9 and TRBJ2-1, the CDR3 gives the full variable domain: DTGVSQNPRHKITKRGQNVTFRCDPISEHNRLYWYRQTLGQGPEFLTYFQNEAQLEKSRLLSDRFSAERPKGSFSTLEIQRTEQGDSAMYLCASSPGLVGDNEQFFGPGTRLTVL.

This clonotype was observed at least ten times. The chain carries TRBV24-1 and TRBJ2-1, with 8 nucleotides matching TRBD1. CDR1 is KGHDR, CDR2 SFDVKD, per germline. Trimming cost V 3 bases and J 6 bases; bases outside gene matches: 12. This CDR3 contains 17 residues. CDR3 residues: CATSDLPSTGDSNEQFF. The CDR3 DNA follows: TGTGCCACCAGTGATCTCCCGTCGACAGGGGATAGCAATGAGCAGTTCTTC.

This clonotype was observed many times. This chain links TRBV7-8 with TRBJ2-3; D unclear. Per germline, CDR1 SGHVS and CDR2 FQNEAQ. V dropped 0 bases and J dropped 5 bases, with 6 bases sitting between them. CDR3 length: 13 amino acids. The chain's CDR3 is CASSLAPVDTQYF. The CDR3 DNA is TGTGCCAGCAGCTTAGCACCCGTAGATACGCAGTATTTT.

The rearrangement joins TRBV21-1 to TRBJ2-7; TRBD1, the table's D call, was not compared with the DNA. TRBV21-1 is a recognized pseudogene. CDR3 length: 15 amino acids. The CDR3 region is CASSDNRGHTYEQYF. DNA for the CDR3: TGTGCCAGCAGCGATAACAGGGGGCATACCTACGAGCAGTACTTC.

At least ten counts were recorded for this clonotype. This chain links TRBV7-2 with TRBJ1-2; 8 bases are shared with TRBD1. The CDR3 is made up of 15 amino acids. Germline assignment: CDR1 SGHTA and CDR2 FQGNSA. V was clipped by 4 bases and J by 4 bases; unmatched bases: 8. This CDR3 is CASSSEGQAGYGYTF. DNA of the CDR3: TGTGCCAGCAGCTCCGAGGGACAGGCGGGCTATGGCTACACCTTC.

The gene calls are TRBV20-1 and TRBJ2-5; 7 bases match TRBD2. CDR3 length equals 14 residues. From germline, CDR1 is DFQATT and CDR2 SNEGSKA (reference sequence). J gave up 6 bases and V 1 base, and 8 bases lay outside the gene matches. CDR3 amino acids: CSARVGGSRQTQYF. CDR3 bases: TGCAGTGCTAGAGTGGGCGGGAGCAGGCAGACCCAGTACTTC.

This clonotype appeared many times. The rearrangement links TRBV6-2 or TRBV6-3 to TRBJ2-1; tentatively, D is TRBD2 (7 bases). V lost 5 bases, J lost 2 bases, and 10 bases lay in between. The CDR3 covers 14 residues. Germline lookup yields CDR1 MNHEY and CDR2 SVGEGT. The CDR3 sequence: CASSGGAAYNEQFF. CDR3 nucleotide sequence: TGTGCCAGCAGTGGGGGGGCGGCCTACAATGAGCAGTTCTTC.

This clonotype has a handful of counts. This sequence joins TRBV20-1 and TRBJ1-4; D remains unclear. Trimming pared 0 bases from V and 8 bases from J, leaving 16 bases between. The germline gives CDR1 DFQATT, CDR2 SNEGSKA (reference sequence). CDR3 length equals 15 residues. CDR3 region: CSARDRSSLGEKLFF. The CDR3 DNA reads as TGCAGTGCTAGAGATCGATCCTCCCTCGGCGAAAAACTGTTTTTT.

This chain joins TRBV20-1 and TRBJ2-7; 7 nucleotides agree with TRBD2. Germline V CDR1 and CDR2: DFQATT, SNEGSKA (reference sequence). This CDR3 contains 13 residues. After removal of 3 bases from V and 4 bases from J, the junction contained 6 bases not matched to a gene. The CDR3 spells CSARTGGIYEQYF. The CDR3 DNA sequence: TGCAGTGCTAGGACCGGGGGGATATACGAGCAGTACTTC.